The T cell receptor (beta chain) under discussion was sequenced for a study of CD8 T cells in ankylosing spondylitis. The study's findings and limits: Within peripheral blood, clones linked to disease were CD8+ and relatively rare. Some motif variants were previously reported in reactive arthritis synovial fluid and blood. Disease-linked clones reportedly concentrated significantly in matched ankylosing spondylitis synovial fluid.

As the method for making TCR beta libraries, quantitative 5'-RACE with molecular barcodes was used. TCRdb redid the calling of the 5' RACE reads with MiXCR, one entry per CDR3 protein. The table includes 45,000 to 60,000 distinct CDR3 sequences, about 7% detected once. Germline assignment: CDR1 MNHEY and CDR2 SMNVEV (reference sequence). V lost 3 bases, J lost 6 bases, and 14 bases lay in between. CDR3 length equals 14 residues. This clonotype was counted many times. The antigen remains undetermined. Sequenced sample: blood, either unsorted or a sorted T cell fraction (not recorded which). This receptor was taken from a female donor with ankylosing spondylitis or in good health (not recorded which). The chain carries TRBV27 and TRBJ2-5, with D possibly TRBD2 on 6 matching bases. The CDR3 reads CASSFSGGRKTQYF. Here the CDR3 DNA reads TGTGCCAGCAGTTTCTCCGGGGGTAGAAAGACCCAGTACTTC.